This record covers a single TCR beta chain. This specimen belongs to a study of T cell responses to AZD1222 COVID-19 vaccine. The protocol was immunoSEQ multiplex PCR, while the TCRdb copy is restricted to in-frame clones and leaves out a portion. This sample has some 150,000 clones, with about 90% found just once. Between the trimmed V and J ends, which lost 2 bases and 0 bases, there was a span of 4 bases. Germline CDR1 is SGHTA and CDR2 is FQGNSA. CDR3 size: 13 residues. The material was peripheral blood, obtained on day 0 of AZD1222 vaccination. V gene TRBV7-2 combines with J gene TRBJ1-1, with D uncertain. This TCR was sampled from an adult in good health. CDR3 sequence: CASSLPLNTEAFF. The CDR3, as DNA: TGTGCCAGCAGCTTACCCCTGAACACTGAAGCTTTCTTT.